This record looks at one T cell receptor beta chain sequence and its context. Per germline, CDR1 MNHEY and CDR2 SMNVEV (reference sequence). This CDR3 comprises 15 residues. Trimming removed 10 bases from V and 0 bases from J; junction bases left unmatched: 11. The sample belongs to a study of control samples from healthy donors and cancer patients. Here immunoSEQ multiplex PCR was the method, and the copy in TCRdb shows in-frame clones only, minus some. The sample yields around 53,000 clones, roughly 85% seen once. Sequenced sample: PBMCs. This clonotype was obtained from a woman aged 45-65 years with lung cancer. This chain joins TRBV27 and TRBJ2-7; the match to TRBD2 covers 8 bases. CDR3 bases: TGTGCCACGTGGGAACGGGGGGGGAGCTCCTACGAGCAGTACTTC. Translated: CATWERGGSSYEQYF.